These 4 T cell receptor beta chains came from one sample sequenced in a study of blood T cell repertoires in COVID-19. Measured with immunoSEQ multiplex PCR; TCRdb has only the in-frame clones, and not every one. The sample yields roughly 170,000 clones, about 80% seen once. The sequencing input was peripheral blood. The receptors derive from a human donor in a cohort sampled during active COVID-19.

The rearrangement joins TRBV13 to TRBJ1-1, with D unclear. Germline CDR1 reads PRHDT; CDR2 reads FYEKMQ (reference sequence). Trimming stripped 1 base from V and 3 bases from J, with 15 bases between. This CDR3 is 16 amino acids long. The CDR3 DNA reads as TGTGCCAGCAGCTTAGTTCTATCCGTCTTTGACACTGAAGCTTTCTTT. As protein: CASSLVLSVFDTEAFF.

The table lists this clone with a count of one. V is TRBV6-1 and J is TRBJ2-2; D is undetermined. Trimming left V 2 bases short and J 7 bases short, with 11 bases between. The CDR3 spans 14 residues. The germline CDR1 and CDR2 sequences are MNHNS and SASEGT. For the CDR3, the DNA is TGTGCCAGCAGTGAAAATCGAGGCGGCGGGGAGCTGTTTTTT. Its translation is CASSENRGGGELFF.

The chain has TRBV20-1 and TRBJ2-5; the D gene is possibly TRBD2 (5 bases). Germline CDR1 reads DFQATT; CDR2 reads SNEGSKA (reference sequence). This CDR3 spans 15 amino acids. The V and J ends lost 3 bases and 0 bases respectively, with 14 bases between them. The CDR3 nucleotides are TGCAGTGCTAGTGGGTTCAGCGGACACCAAGAGACCCAGTACTTC. Residues: CSASGFSGHQETQYF.

As DNA, the CDR3 is TGTGCCAGCAGCGATCCTAGCGAGGCAGATACGCAGTATTTT. Its translation is CASSDPSEADTQYF. The chain has TRBV9 and TRBJ2-3, with D possibly TRBD2 on 6 matching bases. V was trimmed by 3 bases and J by 4 bases, leaving 12 bases between them. The V gene's germline CDR1 is SGDLS and CDR2 YYNGEE. The CDR3 runs to 14 residues.